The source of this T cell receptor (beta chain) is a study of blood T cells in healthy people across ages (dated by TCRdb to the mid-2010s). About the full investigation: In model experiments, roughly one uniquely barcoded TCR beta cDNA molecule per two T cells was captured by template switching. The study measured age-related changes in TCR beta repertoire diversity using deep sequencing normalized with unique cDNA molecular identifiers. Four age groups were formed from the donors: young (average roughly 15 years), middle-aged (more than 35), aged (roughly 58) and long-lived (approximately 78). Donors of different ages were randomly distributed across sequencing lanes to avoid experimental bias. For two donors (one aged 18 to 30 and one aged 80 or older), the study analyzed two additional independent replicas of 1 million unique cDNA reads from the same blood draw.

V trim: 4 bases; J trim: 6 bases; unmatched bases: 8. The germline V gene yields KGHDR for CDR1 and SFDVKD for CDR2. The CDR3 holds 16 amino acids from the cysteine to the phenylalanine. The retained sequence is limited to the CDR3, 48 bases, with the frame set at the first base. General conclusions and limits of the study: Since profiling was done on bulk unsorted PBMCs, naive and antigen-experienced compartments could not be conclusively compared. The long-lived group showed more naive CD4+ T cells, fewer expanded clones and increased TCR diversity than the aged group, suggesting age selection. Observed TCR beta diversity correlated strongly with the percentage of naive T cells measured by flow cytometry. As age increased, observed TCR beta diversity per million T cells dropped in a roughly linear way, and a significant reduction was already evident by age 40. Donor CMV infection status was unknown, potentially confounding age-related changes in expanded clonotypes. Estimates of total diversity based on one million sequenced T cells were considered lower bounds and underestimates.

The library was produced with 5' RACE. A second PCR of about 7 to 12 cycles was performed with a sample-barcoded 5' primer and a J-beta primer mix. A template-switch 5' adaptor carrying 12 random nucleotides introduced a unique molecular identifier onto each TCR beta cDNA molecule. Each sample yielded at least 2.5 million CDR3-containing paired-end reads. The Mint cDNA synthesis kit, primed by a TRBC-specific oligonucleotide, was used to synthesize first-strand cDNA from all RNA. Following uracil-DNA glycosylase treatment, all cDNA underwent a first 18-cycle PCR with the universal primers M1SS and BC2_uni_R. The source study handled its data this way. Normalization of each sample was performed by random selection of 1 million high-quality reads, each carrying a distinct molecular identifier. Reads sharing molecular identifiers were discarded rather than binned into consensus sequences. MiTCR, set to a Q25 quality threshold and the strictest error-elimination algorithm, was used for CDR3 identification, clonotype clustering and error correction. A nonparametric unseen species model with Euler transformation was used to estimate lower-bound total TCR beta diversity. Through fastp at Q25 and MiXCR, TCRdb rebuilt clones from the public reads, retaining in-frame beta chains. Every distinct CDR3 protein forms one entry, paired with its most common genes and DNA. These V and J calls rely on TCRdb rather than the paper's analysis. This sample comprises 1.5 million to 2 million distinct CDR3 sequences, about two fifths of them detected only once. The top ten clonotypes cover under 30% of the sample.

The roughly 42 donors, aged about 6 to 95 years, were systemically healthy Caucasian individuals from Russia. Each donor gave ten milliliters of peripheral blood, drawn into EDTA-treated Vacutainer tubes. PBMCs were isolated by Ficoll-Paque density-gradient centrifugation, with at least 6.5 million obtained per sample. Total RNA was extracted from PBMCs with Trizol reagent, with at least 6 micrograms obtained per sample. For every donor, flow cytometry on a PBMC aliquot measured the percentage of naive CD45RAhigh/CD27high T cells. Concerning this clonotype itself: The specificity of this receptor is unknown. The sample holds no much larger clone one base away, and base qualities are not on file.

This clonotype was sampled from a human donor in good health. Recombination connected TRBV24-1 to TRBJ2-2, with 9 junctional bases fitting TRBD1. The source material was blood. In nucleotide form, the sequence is TGTGCCACCAGTGAATATGGACAGGGGAGGGCCGGGGAGCTGTTTTTT. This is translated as CATSEYGQGRAGELFF.